This TCR beta chain was found in a study of sequential checkpoint blockade in melanoma. The repertoire was sequenced with immunoSEQ multiplex PCR; TCRdb's copy has only in-frame clones and lacks some. The top ten clones hold around 11% of a sample with about 11,000 clones, about 78% of them seen once. V was trimmed by 5 bases and J by 2 bases, leaving 10 bases between them. Looked up from germline, CDR1 is SGHRS and CDR2 is YFSETQ. The CDR3 contains 13 residues. Treatment given: randomized to nivolumab then ipilimumab (arm A) or the reverse (arm B). Sequencing was performed on CD8+ T cells sorted from blood (inferred from file names), taken from a patient given nivolumab and ipilimumab in sequence. The receptor was derived from a human donor with melanoma. The V call is TRBV5-1, the J call TRBJ1-1; D is perhaps TRBD1 (5 bases). Here the CDR3 reads CASRPGDNTEAFF. The CDR3 DNA follows: TGCGCCAGCAGGCCGGGGGATAACACTGAAGCTTTCTTT.